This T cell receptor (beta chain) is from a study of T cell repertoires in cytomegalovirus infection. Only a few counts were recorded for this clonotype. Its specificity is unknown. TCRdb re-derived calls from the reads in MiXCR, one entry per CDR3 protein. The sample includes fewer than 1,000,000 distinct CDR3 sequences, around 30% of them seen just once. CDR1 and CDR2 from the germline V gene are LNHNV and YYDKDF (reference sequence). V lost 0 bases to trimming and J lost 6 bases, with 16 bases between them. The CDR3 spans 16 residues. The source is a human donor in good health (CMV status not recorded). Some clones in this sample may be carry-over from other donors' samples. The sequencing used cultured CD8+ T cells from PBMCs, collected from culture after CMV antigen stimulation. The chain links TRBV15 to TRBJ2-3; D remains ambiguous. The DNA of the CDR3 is TGTGCCACCAGCAGAGATCTCAGTAGGGTCGGGGATACGCAGTATTTT. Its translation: CATSRDLSRVGDTQYF. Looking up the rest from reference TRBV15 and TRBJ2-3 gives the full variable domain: DAMVIQNPRYQVTQFGKPVTLSCSQTLNHNVMYWYQQKSSQAPKLLFHYYDKDFNNEADTPDNFQSRRPNTSFCFLDIRSPGLGDTAMYLCATSRDLSRVGDTQYFGPGTRLTVL.